This section outlines one T cell receptor (beta chain) sequence together with its context. The antigen it recognizes is unknown. No quality values exist for individual bases; no much larger clone is one base distant. The data were obtained in a study of blood T cell repertoires in COVID-19 (TCRdb year 2020). In the study overall: Samples from collaborators originated in the United States, Italy and Spain and spanned both the acute and convalescent phases of COVID-19. Samples were obtained from the ongoing ImmuneRACE study (first 160 participants) and from some 1,300 subjects provided by 6 global collaborators. A freely available public database, intended as a resource for researchers studying the immune response to SARS-CoV-2, is where the repertoires were released. The material from the prospective study consisted of cDNA or gDNA derived from T cells, B-cell-depleted T cells, or PBMCs. The dataset comprised deeply sampled blood TCRbeta repertoires from subjects exposed to, actively infected with, or recovered from COVID-19. Where available, HLA class I and class II types were obtained from metadata supplied by the sample provider rather than from assay-based typing. Nearly every sample came with metadata listing a de-identified subject ID, COVID-19 status, age in years and sex.

Summary of the overall study and its limitations: How much clinical and demographic metadata was included differed by source and by participant, and the metadata was provided uncurated.

Whole blood was collected in K2EDTA tubes by collaborating institutions according to the institutions' own protocols. For TCRbeta analysis, collaborators shipped samples in one of three forms: frozen whole blood, isolated PBMCs, or DNA extracted from either of those sample types. The immunoSEQ Assay, a bias-controlled multiplex PCR, was used to amplify TCRbeta CDR3 regions from genomic DNA. The study's processing was this. Within the assay, amplification of reference gene primers was used to estimate how many nucleated cells each sample contained. Sequence reads were collapsed and filtered to measure the absolute abundance of every unique TCRbeta CDR3 rearrangement. For each sample, productive Simpson clonality was calculated by taking the square root of Simpson's diversity index across productive rearrangements. TCRdb stores this immuneACCESS table with in-frame sequences only. Part of the clones is absent; in the studies checked, under half of the shortfall reflects unresolved V genes, and no reason is known for the rest. V and J calls and clone size are as listed in that table; D and trimming were resolved from the DNA. The sample table shows 150,000 to 200,000 clones, and 82% are seen once. Around 8% of the sample belongs to the ten largest clones.

At the junction V is shortened by 1 base and J by 5 bases, with 8 bases in between. Reading from cysteine to phenylalanine, the CDR3 counts 14 amino acids. The CDR3 DNA has 42 bases and is translated from base 1. The germline V gene provides CDR1 SGHAT and CDR2 FQNNGV. The specimen was peripheral blood. The TCR comes from a woman between 65 and 79 years old with acute or convalescent COVID-19. Here the chain combines TRBV11-2 and TRBJ1-4; confidence is insufficient to name the D gene. The CDR3 amino acid sequence is: CASSLGAENEKLFF. The nucleotide sequence reads TGTGCCAGCAGCTTAGGGGCAGAGAATGAAAAACTGTTTTTT.